This T cell receptor (beta chain) came from a study of shared clonotypes between healthy human individuals. Overall study: Participating donors consisted of a couple of women and a few men aged 18 to 49. Donors had three CD4 naive, three CD4 memory, two CD8 naive and one CD8 memory plate apiece. Broader study findings: The study found approximately 5% of naive CD4 clonotypes shared across a few donors.

The V and J ends lost 3 bases and 0 bases respectively, with 12 bases between them. From germline, CDR1 is KGHSH and CDR2 LQKENI. This CDR3 region has 15 residues. This clone was seen just once. Antigen unknown. It was across several immunoSEQ plates that each subset's genomic DNA was evenly split. Profiling relied on immunoSEQ multiplex PCR, and the TCRdb table lists in-frame clones only, not all of them. The sample shows about 600,000 clones, roughly 97% of them seen only once. This chain links TRBV18 with TRBJ2-7; no clear D gene. The receptor was isolated from a woman in her thirties in good health. Sequencing was carried out using naive CD4+ T cells sorted from blood. Subset reported: CD45RA+ positively selected. CDR3 in amino acids: CASSPSSSPSYEQYF. The CDR3 DNA follows: TGTGCCAGCTCACCCTCTAGTTCCCCCTCCTACGAGCAGTACTTC.